Following are 13 T cell receptor beta chains from one sample sequenced in a study of neurological immune-mediated disorders. TCRdb recomputed calls from the 5' RACE reads with MiXCR, one row per CDR3 protein. Among 45,000 to 65,000 distinct CDR3 sequences listed, around 4.2% were seen once. The sequencing input was PBMCs. These receptors came from a man between 50 and 59 years old with multiple sclerosis.

This clonotype was found many times. The chain couples TRBV24-1 to TRBJ2-7; tentative D call: TRBD2 (5 bases). The CDR3 extends over 13 amino acids. V was trimmed by 7 bases and J by 3 bases, leaving 12 bases between them. The germline CDR1 and CDR2 sequences are KGHDR and SFDVKD. Here the CDR3 DNA reads TGTGCCACCAGGTCTGCAGAGGGCTACGAGCAGTACTTC. It codes for CATRSAEGYEQYF.

This clonotype was seen many times. The V gene is TRBV12-3 or TRBV12-4, the J gene TRBJ2-2; 7 bases align to TRBD1. This CDR3 is built from 15 residues. With 3 bases clipped from V and 2 bases from J, the junction kept 3 bases outside the gene matches. CDR3 coding DNA: TGTGCCAGCAGTTTGGGGGACAGCAACACCGGGGAGCTGTTTTTT. Its translation: CASSLGDSNTGELFF.

In this sample, this clonotype turned up a few times. The chain couples TRBV5-1 to TRBJ1-2; TRBD1 matches at 9 bases. CDR1 SGHRS and CDR2 YFSETQ come from the germline V gene. This CDR3 has 14 residues. V trimming: 5 bases; J trimming: 2 bases; junction bases outside the gene matches: 4. The DNA for the CDR3 is TGCGCCAGCAGACTCGGACAGGGGAACTATGGCTACACCTTC. Its translation is CASRLGQGNYGYTF.

At least ten counts were recorded for this clonotype. V gene TRBV7-9 combines with J gene TRBJ1-4; a possible D gene is TRBD1 (5 bases). The CDR3 is made up of 14 amino acids. Per germline, CDR1 SEHNR and CDR2 FQNEAQ (reference sequence). The germline V and J ends were trimmed by 3 bases and 7 bases, with 12 bases remaining between them. The CDR3 sequence: CASSFRGVGEKLFF. For the CDR3, the DNA is TGTGCCAGCAGCTTTCGGGGCGTTGGTGAAAAACTGTTTTTT.

This clonotype was recorded at least ten times. The junction differs from germline at one of its ends, possibly a read error. The rearrangement uses TRBV5-1 and TRBJ2-7; no firm D call. The germline CDR1 and CDR2 sequences are SGHRS and YFSETQ. The CDR3 consists of 13 residues. CDR3 sequence: CASSLGLGELRDF. The CDR3 DNA reads TGCGCCAGCAGCTTGGGGCTTGGGGAACTAAGGGACTTC.

There are a few counts of this clonotype. The chain recombines TRBV6-1 with TRBJ2-3; 8 nucleotides line up with TRBD1. CDR3 length: 14 amino acids. J was trimmed by 5 bases and V by 3 bases; bases with no gene match: 4. Germline loops: CDR1 MNHNS, CDR2 SASEGT. CDR3 nucleotides: TGTGCCAGCAGTGACAGGGGGCGAGAAGATACGCAGTATTTT. As protein: CASSDRGREDTQYF.

This clonotype occurred many times. The V gene is TRBV6-6, the J gene TRBJ2-7, with D tentatively TRBD2 (6 bases). This CDR3 is 15 amino acids long. From germline, CDR1 is MNHNY and CDR2 SVGAGI (reference sequence). Trimming left V 5 bases short and J 4 bases short, with 18 bases between. The CDR3 region has the DNA TGTGCCAGCAGTCCGACCCGGGAGAGTTTATACGAGCAGTACTTC. Residues: CASSPTRESLYEQYF.

Only a few counts were recorded for this clonotype. A read error may explain this, as a much larger clone is one base away. This chain's CDR3 is CASRPRQGRSYNEQFF. CDR3 DNA sequence: TGTGCCAGCAGACCCCGACAGGGGAGATCCTACAATGAGCAGTTCTTC. The chain is built from TRBV3-1 and TRBJ2-1; 8 bases agree with TRBD1. Germline-derived CDR1 and CDR2 are LGHDT and YNNKEL (reference sequence). The CDR3 contains 16 residues. Losses at the gene ends were 6 bases for V and 1 base for J; bases not matched to a gene: 8.

This clonotype was observed a handful of times. The chain links TRBV4-1 to TRBJ2-4; D is undetermined. The germline V gene has CDR1 MGHRA and CDR2 YSYEKL. The CDR3 runs 18 residues. The ends were cut back, 2 bases at V and 8 bases at J, with 25 bases in the middle. The CDR3 is CASSQSKPGTSPVHIQYF. CDR3 coding DNA: TGCGCCAGCAGCCAATCTAAACCGGGTACCTCCCCGGTACACATTCAGTACTTC.

About this clonotype: Given a much more abundant clone one base away, this may be a read error. The chain employs TRBV29-1 and TRBJ1-1; D remains unclear. The V and J ends lost 3 bases and 1 base respectively, with 6 bases between them. Germline assignment: CDR1 SQVTM and CDR2 ANQGSEA. The CDR3 loop spans 12 amino acids. CDR3 nucleotides: TGCAGCGTTGACAAGGGGAACACTGAAGCTTTCTTT. Residues: CSVDKGNTEAFF.

This clonotype was counted many times. V gene TRBV28 combines with J gene TRBJ2-7, with 9 bases fitting TRBD2. Germline values: CDR1 MDHEN, CDR2 SYDVKM. J lost 2 bases, V lost 7 bases, and 12 bases had no gene match. The CDR3 consists of 16 residues. The CDR3 coding sequence is TGTGCCAGCATCCTACGGAGCGGGGGGTCTACCTACGAGCAGTACTTC. This translates into CASILRSGGSTYEQYF.

This clonotype has at least ten counts. The chain has TRBV28 and TRBJ1-3, with 11 bases aligning to TRBD1. This CDR3 has 15 residues. CDR1 and CDR2 (germline): MDHEN, SYDVKM. V lost 6 bases to trimming and J lost 6 bases; unmatched junction nucleotides: 7. CDR3 in amino acids: CASRPTGQGENTIYF. The CDR3 coding sequence is TGTGCCAGCAGGCCTACGGGACAGGGGGAAAACACCATATATTTT.

V usage is TRBV6-5 and J usage is TRBJ2-3; tentative D call: TRBD2 (6 bases). The CDR3 is 15 amino acids. V gave up 4 bases and J gave up 0 bases, with 11 bases separating them. Germline V gene sequence: CDR1 MNHEY, CDR2 SVGAGI. The CDR3 DNA reads TGTGCCAGCAGTTTGGGAGGAACTAGCACAGATACGCAGTATTTT. Translated, it gives CASSLGGTSTDTQYF.